These 6 T cell receptor beta chains originate from one sample sequenced in a study of CD8 T cells in ankylosing spondylitis. MiXCR, run by TCRdb on the 5' RACE reads, gives a single entry per CDR3 protein. The repertoire holds about 110,000 distinct CDR3 sequences, about 24% seen once, with about 12% in the top ten. The specimen was synovial fluid, either unsorted or a sorted T cell fraction (not recorded which). The source is a male donor with ankylosing spondylitis.

This clonotype was detected only a few times. The V call is TRBV20-1, the J call TRBJ1-4, with 10 bases identical to TRBD1. The CDR3 spans 14 residues. V was clipped by 3 bases and J by 7 bases; unmatched bases: 5. Looked up from germline, CDR1 is DFQATT and CDR2 is SNEGSKA (reference sequence). The CDR3 DNA sequence: TGCAGTGCTAGTTCTGGGACAGGGGTTGAAAAACTGTTTTTT. Protein product: CSASSGTGVEKLFF.

This clonotype was detected only a few times. V is TRBV14 and J is TRBJ2-5; the match to TRBD1 covers 8 bases. This CDR3 region has 15 residues. Looked up from germline, CDR1 is SGHDN and CDR2 is FVKESK. V lost 2 bases and J lost 2; bases outside the gene matches: 4. Here the CDR3 DNA reads TGTGCCAGCAGCCAAATCGGACAGGGTCAAGAGACCCAGTACTTC. Amino acid sequence: CASSQIGQGQETQYF.

The chain links TRBV20-1 to TRBJ2-2, with TRBD2 matching over 7 bases. The CDR3 consists of 13 residues. V lost 5 bases and J lost 5; bases outside the gene matches: 5. Germline V CDR1 and CDR2: DFQATT, SNEGSKA (reference sequence). CDR3 bases: TGCAGTGCTTGGGGGGGAGGTACCGGGGAGCTGTTTTTT. Translating it yields CSAWGGGTGELFF.

This clonotype was detected ten times or more. CDR3 DNA sequence: TGTGCCAGCAGTTTTCTCCTGCAGGGAAGCACAGATACGCAGTATTTT. Translating gives CASSFLLQGSTDTQYF. The chain joins TRBV12-3 or TRBV12-4 to TRBJ2-3; D is possibly TRBD1 (5 bases). V lost 3 bases and J 0 bases, leaving 13 bases between the germline ends. The CDR3 has 16 amino acids.

The V and J genes are TRBV3-1 and TRBJ1-1; D is perhaps TRBD1 (6 bases). V shed 1 base and J shed 4 bases, with 10 bases lying between them. The germline CDR1 and CDR2 sequences are LGHDT and YNNKEL (reference sequence). The CDR3 is made up of 14 amino acids. The CDR3 bases are TGTGCCAGCAGCCAAGGCAGGGGCGGCACTGAAGCTTTCTTT. It is translated as CASSQGRGGTEAFF.

The genes are TRBV12-3 or TRBV12-4 and TRBJ1-1, with 9 bases lining up with TRBD1. The CDR3 is 14 residues long. V gave up 5 bases and J gave up 4 bases; unmatched junction bases: 5. The CDR3: CASSQQGAVTEAFF. CDR3 DNA sequence: TGTGCCAGCAGTCAACAGGGGGCGGTCACTGAAGCTTTCTTT.